The 13 T cell receptor beta chains given below trace back to one sample, sequenced in a study of blood T cell repertoires in COVID-19. Measured with immunoSEQ multiplex PCR; TCRdb has only the in-frame clones, and not every one. The data contain 150,000 to 200,000 clones, around four fifths of them singletons. Sequenced material: peripheral blood. These receptors all stem from a woman aged 70-85 years with COVID-19, enrolled during active disease.

The V and J genes are TRBV9 and TRBJ2-3, with a tentative D call TRBD1 (6 bases). V lost 2 bases and J lost 5, with 27 bases in between. Germline V gives CDR1 SGDLS, CDR2 YYNGEE. CDR3 length equals 19 residues. CDR3: CASSVDRSSVDVLGDTQYF. The CDR3 region has the DNA TGTGCCAGCAGCGTCGACAGGTCGTCGGTAGATGTATTAGGAGATACGCAGTATTTT.

The rearrangement joins TRBV11-2 to TRBJ2-3; D not certain. There are 14 residues in the CDR3. CDR1 SGHAT and CDR2 FQNNGV come from the germline V gene. V lost 0 bases and J lost 3, with 7 bases in between. CDR3 DNA: TGTGCCAGCAGCTTAGATACCGGGACAGATACGCAGTATTTT. Its protein product is CASSLDTGTDTQYF.

The table lists this clone with a few counts. The chain employs TRBV3-1 (or the pseudogene TRBV3-2) and TRBJ1-1; D not resolved. The CDR3 length is 12 residues. CDR1 is LGHDT, CDR2 YNNKEL, per germline (reference sequence). Between the trimmed V and J ends, which lost 1 base and 7 bases, there was a span of 7 bases. CDR3 sequence: CASSQGQLEAFF. In DNA form, the CDR3 reads TGTGCCAGCAGCCAAGGACAACTTGAAGCTTTCTTT.

This sequence joins TRBV6-5 and TRBJ2-5; TRBD1 matches 11 bases. V shed 8 bases, J shed 4 bases, and the junction held 6 bases outside the gene matches. CDR3 length: 14 residues. Germline V CDR1 and CDR2: MNHEY, SVGAGI. This chain's CDR3 is CASVAGQGGETQYF. The CDR3 region has the DNA TGTGCCAGCGTGGCGGGACAGGGGGGAGAGACCCAGTACTTC.

This clone occurred a few times. The chain links TRBV30 to TRBJ2-1; D gene ambiguous. The V end lost 3 bases, the J end lost 4 bases, and 10 bases lay between the germline ends. This CDR3 spans 13 amino acids. Germline V gives CDR1 GTSNPN, CDR2 SVGIG (reference sequence). The CDR3 nucleotides read TGTGCCTGGAGGTCGAGAATGTACAATGAGCAGTTCTTC. Its protein is CAWRSRMYNEQFF.

This chain joins TRBV4-1 and TRBJ2-3, with TRBD2 matching 8 bases. J lost 2 bases, V lost 0 bases, and 16 bases had no gene match. Germline V lookup: CDR1 MGHRA, CDR2 YSYEKL. The CDR3 length is 20 residues. The CDR3 here is CASSQDRSGRGVRNTDTQYF. CDR3 sequence (DNA): TGCGCCAGCAGCCAAGATCGAAGCGGGAGAGGGGTACGCAACACAGATACGCAGTATTTT.

V is TRBV10-1 and J is TRBJ2-1, with 7 bases fitting TRBD1. Germline CDR1 and CDR2: WNHNN and SYGVQD (reference sequence). With V trimmed by 2 bases and J by 10 bases, 5 bases remained unmatched. CDR3 size: 13 residues. The CDR3 reads CASSEQGVSEQFF. The CDR3 nucleotides read TGCGCCAGCAGTGAGCAGGGGGTCTCGGAGCAGTTCTTC.

The gene calls are TRBV24-1 and TRBJ2-3; D is possibly TRBD1 (6 bases). Germline CDR1 reads KGHDR; CDR2 reads SFDVKD. This CDR3 is built from 14 residues. V was pared by 4 bases and J by 4 bases, with 11 bases between. The CDR3: CATSDIQGADTQYF. Here the CDR3 DNA reads TGTGCCACCAGTGACATACAGGGTGCAGATACGCAGTATTTT.

The chain joins TRBV2 to TRBJ2-1; TRBD2 aligns across 10 bases. With V trimmed by 5 bases and J by 5 bases, 24 bases remained unmatched. The length of the CDR3 is 21 residues. Germline CDR1 SNHLY, CDR2 FYNNEI. The CDR3 bases are TGTGCCAGCAGTTCCCGGGGGGGTAAACGACTAGCGGGCCCTGAGGACAATGAGCAGTTCTTC. As protein: CASSSRGGKRLAGPEDNEQFF.

This chain uses TRBV11-2 with TRBJ1-1; unclear D gene. Germline V gene lookup returns CDR1 SGHAT and CDR2 FQNNGV. The CDR3 covers 15 residues. V gave up 6 bases and J gave up 5 bases, with 19 bases separating them. The DNA of the CDR3 is TGTGCCAGCAGGGGTATATCGGCATCGGGGACTGAAGCTTTCTTT. Its translation: CASRGISASGTEAFF.

The chain carries TRBV7-8 and TRBJ1-5, with a weak D call TRBD1 (5 bases). V was trimmed by 4 bases and J by 2 bases, leaving 12 bases between them. CDR3 length: 15 residues. Germline CDR1 is SGHVS and CDR2 is FQNEAQ. The CDR3 reads CASSSQGTGNQPQHF. The CDR3 DNA reads as TGTGCCAGCAGCTCCCAGGGAACTGGCAATCAGCCCCAGCATTTT.

This clone was detected a few times. V gene TRBV5-1 combines with J gene TRBJ2-1; 8 bases agree with TRBD2. Per germline, CDR1 SGHRS and CDR2 YFSETQ. The CDR3 is 14 amino acids. V lost 6 bases and J lost 3; bases outside the gene matches: 5. The CDR3 coding sequence is TGCGCCAGCACCTTAGCGGGGTACTACAATGAGCAGTTCTTC. This gives the protein CASTLAGYYNEQFF.

V and J are TRBV5-3 and TRBJ2-1; the match to TRBD2 covers 9 bases. TRBV5-3 carries the ORF label, with uncertain function. V gave up 0 bases and J gave up 3 bases; unmatched junction bases: 4. The CDR3 has 16 amino acids. The CDR3 here is CARSLEDSGSYNEQFF. The CDR3 bases are TGTGCCAGAAGCTTGGAAGATAGCGGGAGCTACAATGAGCAGTTCTTC.